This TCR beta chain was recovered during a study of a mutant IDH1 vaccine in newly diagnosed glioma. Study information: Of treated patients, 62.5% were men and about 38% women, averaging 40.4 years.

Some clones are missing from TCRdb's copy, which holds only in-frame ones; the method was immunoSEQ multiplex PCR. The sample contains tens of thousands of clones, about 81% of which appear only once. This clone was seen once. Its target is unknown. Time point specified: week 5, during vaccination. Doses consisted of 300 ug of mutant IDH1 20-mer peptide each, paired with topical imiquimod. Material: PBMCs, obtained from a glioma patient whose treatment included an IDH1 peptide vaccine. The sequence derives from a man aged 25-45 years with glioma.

The CDR3: CASSSFWRGAPGELFF. CDR3 bases: TGTGCCAGCAGCTCTTTTTGGCGGGGGGCCCCCGGGGAGCTGTTTTTT. The V and J genes are TRBV4-2 and TRBJ2-2, with TRBD2 matching 8 bases. Trimming took 5 bases from V and 6 from J; bases not matched to a gene: 11. The CDR3 covers 16 residues. Germline values: CDR1 LGHNA, CDR2 YNFKEQ.